This is a list of T cell receptor beta chains from one sample in a study of beta chain features in type 1 diabetes. The table came from immunoSEQ multiplex PCR; TCRdb's copy has only in-frame clones and leaves some out. The table includes hundreds of thousands of clones, 11% detected once. Input material: naive CD4+ T cells from blood. All receptors come from a man under 40 with type 1 diabetes. Each CDR3 is given with its conserved first and last residue. The D gene is left open where the match is weak. Expanded clones get a size class; other rows say once, few or many, or leave the size out.

cdr3_aa cdr3_nt d_call j_call v_call cdr3_length clone_size
CASSKSHLVLASEQFF TGTGCCAGTAGTAAGAGCCATCTTGTTCTAGCGTCTGAGCAGTTCTTC - TRBJ2-1 TRBV19 16 few
CASSNRQYNTEAFF TGTGCCAGCAGCAACCGACAGTACAACACTGAAGCTTTCTTT - TRBJ1-1 TRBV5-4 14 -
CASSRTATNQPQHF TGTGCCAGCAGTCGGACAGCCACGAATCAGCCCCAGCATTTT - TRBJ1-5 TRBV27 14 -
CASSLDSDTQYF TGTGCCAGCAGCTTGGACTCAGATACGCAGTATTTT - TRBJ2-3 TRBV5-4 12 few
CASRGGSTYNEQFF TGTGCCAGCAGGGGGGGGTCCACCTACAATGAGCAGTTCTTC TRBD2 TRBJ2-1 TRBV9 14 few
CASSPVGAAVYGYTF TGTGCCAGCAGCCCCGTTGGGGCAGCCGTCTATGGCTACACCTTC - TRBJ1-2 TRBV5-4 15 few
CASRPEWATEAFF TGCGCCAGCCGGCCGGAATGGGCCACTGAAGCTTTCTTT - TRBJ1-1 TRBV5-1 13 few
CASSQDLMGGVSTDTQYF TGTGCCAGCAGCCAAGATCTCATGGGCGGGGTGAGCACAGATACGCAGTATTTT - TRBJ2-3 TRBV4-2 18 few
CASSLARAGFYNEQFF TGTGCCAGCAGCTTAGCGAGGGCGGGCTTTTACAATGAGCAGTTCTTC - TRBJ2-1 TRBV7-6 16 few
CSVDLTGGSEQFF TGCAGCGTTGACTTGACAGGGGGCAGTGAGCAGTTCTTC TRBD1 TRBJ2-1 TRBV29-1 13 -
CAWSVQGDTEAFF TGTGCCTGGAGTGTGCAGGGGGACACTGAAGCTTTCTTT TRBD1 TRBJ1-1 TRBV30 13 few
CASSSAGTSTYEQYF TGTGCCAGCAGCTCCGCCGGGACTAGCACCTACGAGCAGTACTTC TRBD2 TRBJ2-7 TRBV7-2 15 -
CASTVWTVGDTEAFF TGTGCCAGCACCGTCTGGACTGTTGGGGACACTGAAGCTTTCTTT - TRBJ1-1 TRBV21-1 15 few
CASRRRGGYYEQYF TGTGCCAGCCGGCGCAGGGGAGGGTACTACGAGCAGTACTTC - TRBJ2-7 TRBV13 14 few
CASSAGTANYGYTF TGTGCCAGCAGCGCGGGGACAGCTAACTATGGCTACACCTTC TRBD1 TRBJ1-2 TRBV9 14 -
CASTLGGWPQHF TGTGCCAGCACCCTAGGGGGCTGGCCCCAGCATTTT TRBD1 TRBJ1-5 TRBV28 12 few
CASSRDRANEQFF TGTGCCAGCAGCCGGGACAGGGCCAATGAGCAGTTCTTC TRBD1 TRBJ2-1 TRBV14 13 -
CASSSGGAIDTQYF TGTGCCAGCAGTAGCGGGGGGGCCATAGATACGCAGTATTTT TRBD2 TRBJ2-3 TRBV25-1 14 few
CASSPRGGSTDTQYF TGTGCCAGCTCACCCCGGGGTGGGAGCACAGATACGCAGTATTTT - TRBJ2-3 TRBV18 15 -
CASSSRGGEQFF TGTGCCAGCAGCTCCAGAGGGGGTGAGCAGTTCTTC - TRBJ2-1 TRBV7-3 12 few
CASSLEGQLSSGYTF TGTGCCAGCAGTTTAGAGGGACAGCTCTCTAGTGGCTACACCTTC TRBD1 TRBJ1-2 TRBV27 15 -
CASSLDIGADTQYF TGTGCTAGCAGCTTAGATATAGGGGCAGATACGCAGTATTTT - TRBJ2-3 TRBV7-7 14 few
CASGPGTGGSSYTF TGTGCCAGCGGTCCCGGGACAGGCGGAAGTAGCTACACCTTC TRBD1 TRBJ1-2 TRBV2 14 few
CASSSGQLGEKLFF TGTGCCAGCAGTTCCGGACAGTTAGGTGAAAAACTGTTTTTT - TRBJ1-4 TRBV28 14 few
CSGPGHFYNEQFF TGCAGCGGCCCGGGACACTTTTACAATGAGCAGTTCTTC - TRBJ2-1 TRBV29-1 13 -
CASSEARWQETQYF TGCGCCAGCAGTGAGGCGAGGTGGCAAGAGACCCAGTACTTC - TRBJ2-5 TRBV10-2 14 -
CASSQDGGIMADTQYF TGCGCCAGCAGCCAAGATGGAGGGATCATGGCAGATACGCAGTATTTT - TRBJ2-3 TRBV4-3 16 few
CSVFGSYEQYF TGCAGTGTGTTCGGGTCCTACGAGCAGTACTTC - TRBJ2-7 TRBV20-1 11 few
CASSEAAETQYF TGTGCCAGCAGTGAAGCCGCGGAGACCCAGTACTTC - TRBJ2-5 TRBV2 12 few
CASSLRQGETQYF TGTGCTAGCAGCTTACGACAGGGTGAGACCCAGTACTTC TRBD1 TRBJ2-5 TRBV7-7 13 -
CASSSDSSGANVLTF TGTGCCAGCAGCTCAGACAGCTCTGGGGCCAACGTCCTGACTTTC - TRBJ2-6 TRBV11-3 15 -
CTSGGLERGFF TGCACCAGCGGAGGACTCGAACGGGGGTTCTTC - TRBJ2-1 TRBV1 11 few
CSVAPRASGGFNEQFF TGCAGCGTTGCCCCCAGGGCCAGCGGGGGTTTTAATGAGCAGTTCTTC TRBD2 TRBJ2-1 TRBV29-1 16 few
CAISPPTGFPGANVLTF TGTGCCATCAGTCCCCCGACAGGGTTCCCTGGGGCCAACGTCCTGACTTTC TRBD1 TRBJ2-6 TRBV10-3 17 -
CASSSQGTDTQYF TGCGCCAGCAGCTCCCAGGGCACAGATACGCAGTATTTT - TRBJ2-3 TRBV5-1 13 -
CASSLDRQAYEQYF TGTGCCAGCTCACTAGACAGACAGGCCTACGAGCAGTACTTC - TRBJ2-7 TRBV18 14 -
CATSRDSYNEQFF TGTGCCACCAGCAGAGATAGTTACAATGAGCAGTTCTTC - TRBJ2-1 TRBV15 13 -
CASSGFTSGEPQHF TGTGCCAGCAGTGGTTTTACGTCCGGAGAGCCCCAGCATTTT - TRBJ1-5 TRBV2 14 -
CASSVMSYQPQHF TGTGCCAGCAGCGTAATGAGCTATCAGCCCCAGCATTTT - TRBJ1-5 TRBV9 13 -
CASSSERGETELFF TGTGCCAGCAGCTCGGAGCGGGGGGAAACGGAGCTGTTTTTT TRBD2 TRBJ2-2 TRBV11-2 14 few
CASSVSETQYF TGTGCCAGCAGCGTATCTGAGACCCAGTACTTC - TRBJ2-5 TRBV9 11 few
CASSLAFGGEMNTEAFF TGCGCCAGCAGCTTGGCCTTCGGGGGAGAAATGAACACTGAAGCTTTCTTT - TRBJ1-1 TRBV5-1 17 few
CASSYLNEQYF TGTGCCAGCAGCTACCTAAACGAGCAGTACTTC - TRBJ2-7 TRBV5-5 11 few
CASSPGQGAYEQYF TGTGCCAGCTCACCCGGACAGGGGGCCTACGAGCAGTACTTC TRBD1 TRBJ2-7 TRBV18 14 few
CASSPNQGWGTDTQYF TGTGCCAGCAGCCCAAATCAGGGATGGGGTACAGATACGCAGTATTTT - TRBJ2-3 TRBV5-4 16 few
CAISAPPQGTVRALKAFF TGTGCCATCAGTGCGCCCCCACAGGGAACAGTACGGGCCCTGAAAGCTTTCTTT - TRBJ1-1 TRBV10-3 18 few
CASSLARGTTGELFF TGCGCCAGCAGCTTGGCCAGGGGGACCACCGGGGAGCTGTTTTTT TRBD1 TRBJ2-2 TRBV5-1 15 -
CASSPKEDYGYTF TGTGCCAGCTCACCAAAGGAGGACTATGGCTACACCTTC - TRBJ1-2 TRBV18 13 -
CASRGLRVGTEAFF TGTGCCAGCAGGGGACTCAGGGTAGGCACTGAAGCTTTCTTT - TRBJ1-1 TRBV11-2 14 few
CAISESKGADTQYF TGTGCCATCAGTGAGTCGAAGGGGGCAGATACGCAGTATTTT - TRBJ2-3 TRBV10-3 14 few
CASSDRGREKLFF TGTGCCAGCAGCGATAGAGGCCGAGAAAAACTGTTTTTT - TRBJ1-4 TRBV7-8 13 -
CASMGGTEAFF TGTGCCAGCATGGGGGGGACTGAAGCTTTCTTT - TRBJ1-1 TRBV7-9 11 -
CASSYSGAGTKNIQYF TGTGCCAGCAGTTACTCTGGGGCCGGCACCAAAAACATTCAGTACTTC - TRBJ2-4 TRBV6-5 16 few
CASSYPRGTEAFF TGTGCCAGCAGTTACCCCCGGGGGACTGAAGCTTTCTTT - TRBJ1-1 TRBV6-5 13 few
CASSDSGGVYNEQFF TGTGCCAGCAGCGATAGCGGGGGGGTTTACAATGAGCAGTTCTTC TRBD2 TRBJ2-1 TRBV9 15 few
CASRPGTASGNTIYF TGTGCCAGTAGACCCGGGACAGCCTCTGGAAACACCATATATTTT TRBD1 TRBJ1-3 TRBV19 15 -
CASSRSSNQPQHF TGTGCCAGCAGCCGTAGCTCCAATCAGCCCCAGCATTTT - TRBJ1-5 TRBV7-2 13 -
CASSPSESGSWEETQYF TGTGCCAGCTCACCATCTGAGTCCGGCAGCTGGGAGGAGACCCAGTACTTC - TRBJ2-5 TRBV18 17 -
CASSFRDRGWTEAFF TGTGCCAGCAGCTTCCGGGACAGGGGTTGGACTGAAGCTTTCTTT TRBD1 TRBJ1-1 TRBV13 15 -
CASSHGQGNQPQHF TGCGCCAGCAGCCATGGACAGGGAAATCAGCCCCAGCATTTT TRBD1 TRBJ1-5 TRBV4-3 14 few